This T cell receptor beta chain was found in a study of siplizumab effects on memory and regulatory T cells. The study's findings and limits: Unstimulated naive T cells seemed to show more diversity than memory cells did, and they also seemed to be among the major contributors to the alloresponse. Naive-or-memory phenotypes were unassignable for roughly 80-95% of proliferating CD4+ or CD8+ clones. With siplizumab, mappable alloreactive CD4+ clones averaged around 70% Treg-derived, versus 25% to 30% in controls.

Details on this clone: The target antigen is unknown.

The germline V gene has CDR1 SGHTA and CDR2 FQGNSA. J lost 5 bases, V lost 3 bases, and 2 bases had no gene match. The CDR3 has 13 residues. Assays covered roughly 100,000 TCR templates per sample. Data came from immunoSEQ multiplex PCR; TCRdb stores just in-frame clones and leaves some out. The sample has around 94,000 clones; more than 85% are singletons. The material sequenced was CD4+ T cells sorted from blood. The gene calls are TRBV7-2 and TRBJ2-7; TRBD2 aligns across 9 bases. This TCR was recovered from a human donor in good health. The CDR3 region is CASSLAGGNEQYF. DNA for the CDR3: TGTGCCAGCAGCTTGGCGGGAGGGAACGAGCAGTACTTC.